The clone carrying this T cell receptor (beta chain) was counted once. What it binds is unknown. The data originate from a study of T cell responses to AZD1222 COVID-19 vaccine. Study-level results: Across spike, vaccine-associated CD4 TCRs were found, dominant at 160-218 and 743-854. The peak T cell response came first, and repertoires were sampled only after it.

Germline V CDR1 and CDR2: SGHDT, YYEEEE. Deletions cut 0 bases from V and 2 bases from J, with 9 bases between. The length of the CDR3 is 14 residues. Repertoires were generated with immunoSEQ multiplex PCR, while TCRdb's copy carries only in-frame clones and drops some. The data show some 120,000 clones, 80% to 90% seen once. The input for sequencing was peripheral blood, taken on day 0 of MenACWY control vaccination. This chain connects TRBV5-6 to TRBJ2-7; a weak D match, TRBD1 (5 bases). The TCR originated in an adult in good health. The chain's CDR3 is CASSLGSDTYEQYF. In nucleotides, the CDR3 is TGTGCCAGCAGCTTGGGATCGGACACCTACGAGCAGTACTTC.